This is a list of T cell receptor beta chains from one sample in a study of Graves' ophthalmopathy and Graves' hyperthyroidism. TCRdb reprocessed the multiplex PCR reads via MiXCR and lists one record per CDR3 protein. The sample lists over 500,000 distinct CDR3 sequences; 22% were seen once. Sequencing input: peripheral blood. The source of these receptors is a woman between 18 and 29 years old with stable Graves' hyperthyroidism. Some clones in this sample may be carry-over from other donors' samples. Both conserved end residues are part of each CDR3. The D gene is left open where the match is weak. For some rows the clone size is stated as once, few or many, or as a class when expanded; others skip it.

clone_size j_call d_call v_call cdr3_aa cdr3_nt
many TRBJ1-1 TRBD1 TRBV12-3/TRBV12-4 CASSFTGALEAFF TGTGCCAGCAGTTTTACAGGGGCCCTGGAAGCTTTCTTT
many TRBJ2-2 - TRBV15 CATSRARAPEPGELFF TGTGCCACCAGCAGAGCCAGAGCTCCGGAACCCGGGGAGCTGTTTTTT
- TRBJ2-2 - TRBV11-2 CASRVRLSLTGELFF TGTGCCAGCAGGGTCCGGTTGTCGCTCACCGGGGAGCTGTTTTTT
many TRBJ2-7 - TRBV6-5 CASGPGEAYEQYF TGTGCCAGCGGGCCGGGGGAAGCGTACGAGCAGTACTTC
- TRBJ2-7 - TRBV4-1 CASSQVLRLRYEQYF TGCGCCAGCAGCCAAGTCTTACGGTTGAGGTACGAGCAGTACTTC
- TRBJ2-7 TRBD2 TRBV14 CASSQDTSGRAVQYF TGTGCCAGCAGCCAAGATACGAGCGGGAGGGCCGTGCAGTACTTC
many TRBJ2-2 - TRBV4-1 CASSQVVQGYAGELFF TGCGCCAGCAGCCAAGTGGTCCAGGGGTACGCCGGGGAGCTGTTTTTT
few TRBJ2-7 - TRBV3-1 CASSHQKGVAAYEQYF TGTGCCAGCAGCCACCAAAAAGGAGTGGCGGCATACGAGCAGTACTTC
many TRBJ2-4 - TRBV6-1 CASSRKGGQDIQYF TGTGCCAGCAGCAGAAAGGGGGGCCAGGACATTCAGTACTTC
many TRBJ2-4 - TRBV28 CASSWPGRNIQYF TGTGCCAGCAGTTGGCCGGGGAGAAACATTCAGTACTTC
- TRBJ1-5 TRBD1 TRBV6-2/TRBV6-3 CASSYLRDRVAGGNQPQHF TGTGCCAGCAGTTACCTCCGGGACAGGGTCGCTGGTGGCAATCAGCCCCAGCATTTT
- TRBJ2-7 TRBD2 TRBV5-1 CASSSQAGGPLEQYF TGCGCCAGCAGCTCCCAAGCGGGAGGGCCTTTAGAGCAGTACTTC
many TRBJ2-2 - TRBV2 CASRKNTGELFF TGTGCCAGTCGTAAAAACACCGGGGAGCTGTTTTTT
many TRBJ2-5 TRBD2 TRBV9 CASSAGGGLYTQETQYF TGTGCCAGCAGCGCCGGGGGGGGCCTTTATACACAAGAGACCCAGTACTTC
- TRBJ2-7 TRBD1 TRBV7-3 CASSLRDRDNEQYF TGTGCCAGCAGCTTAAGGGACAGGGACAACGAGCAGTACTTC
many TRBJ1-3 - TRBV5-1 CASSHTGKEDSGNTIYF TGCGCCAGCAGCCACACGGGAAAGGAGGACTCTGGAAACACCATATATTTT
- TRBJ2-7 - TRBV20-1 CSARRERSAYEQYF TGCAGTGCTAGAAGGGAGCGGTCCGCCTACGAGCAGTACTTC
many TRBJ1-5 - TRBV12-3/TRBV12-4 CASSFLGGLYQPQHF TGTGCCAGCAGTTTCCTGGGTGGGTTGTATCAGCCCCAGCATTTT
many TRBJ2-4 - TRBV29-1 CSVEEGLAKNIQYF TGCAGCGTTGAAGAGGGACTAGCCAAAAACATTCAGTACTTC
- TRBJ1-1 - TRBV12-3/TRBV12-4 CASSLTSGSTEAFF TGTGCCAGCAGTTTAACCTCGGGGTCCACTGAAGCTTTCTTT
- TRBJ2-5 TRBD1 TRBV7-8 CASSLDRPQETQYF TGTGCCAGCAGTTTGGACAGGCCCCAAGAGACCCAGTACTTC
few TRBJ1-1 - TRBV19 CASSIPFGTNTEAFF TGTGCCAGTAGTATCCCCTTTGGGACAAACACTGAAGCTTTCTTT
many TRBJ1-5 - TRBV20-1 CSAPPHGFNQPQHF TGCAGTGCTCCCCCTCATGGTTTCAATCAGCCCCAGCATTTT
few TRBJ1-5 TRBD1 TRBV6-1 CASRHRGEQPQHF TGTGCCAGCAGACACAGGGGCGAACAGCCCCAGCATTTT
many TRBJ2-7 - TRBV28 CASSFGGWETYEQYF TGTGCCAGCAGTTTTGGGGGGTGGGAAACCTACGAGCAGTACTTC
few TRBJ1-5 - TRBV12-3/TRBV12-4 CASVSSSSQPQHF TGTGCCAGCGTAAGTTCGTCCAGTCAGCCCCAGCATTTT
- TRBJ1-2 TRBD1 TRBV30 CAWSPILRGTEYDYTF TGTGCCTGGAGTCCGATATTGCGCGGGACAGAATATGACTACACCTTC
few TRBJ1-1 - TRBV30 CAGAMNTEAFF TGTGCGGGAGCTATGAACACTGAAGCTTTCTTT
few TRBJ1-5 - TRBV19 CASSIVGVSNQPQHF TGTGCCAGTAGTATAGTGGGGGTAAGCAATCAGCCCCAGCATTTT
many TRBJ2-7 - TRBV13 CASSRQRSVVQYF TGTGCCAGCAGCCGCCAACGTAGCGTTGTGCAGTACTTC
many TRBJ1-5 TRBD1 TRBV13 CASSRGQDTILPQHF TGTGCCAGCAGCCGCGGACAGGATACGATTCTGCCCCAGCATTTT
- TRBJ2-3 - TRBV6-1 CASNKGTSTDTQYF TGTGCCAGCAACAAGGGGACTAGCACAGATACGCAGTATTTT
many TRBJ1-2 - TRBV9 CASSVNSGGNITF TGTGCCAGCAGCGTAAATTCTGGTGGGAACATAACCTTC
many TRBJ1-1 TRBD1 TRBV27 CASTPGQGWTEAFF TGTGCCAGCACCCCGGGACAGGGGTGGACTGAAGCTTTCTTT
many TRBJ1-5 - TRBV28 CASSLRRFNQPQHF TGTGCCAGCAGTTTGCGGCGGTTCAATCAGCCCCAGCATTTT
many TRBJ1-2 - TRBV20-1 CSASRVRGSGYTF TGCAGTGCTAGTCGGGTGCGGGGATCTGGCTACACCTTC
many TRBJ2-7 - TRBV9 CASSVDQGRSYEQYF TGTGCCAGCAGCGTAGATCAGGGGCGTTCCTACGAGCAGTACTTC
many TRBJ2-2 - TRBV5-1 CASSLAVFGGELFF TGCGCCAGCAGCTTGGCCGTTTTTGGCGGGGAGCTGTTTTTT
many TRBJ1-2 - TRBV5-1 CASSPGENYGYTF TGCGCCAGCAGTCCAGGGGAGAACTATGGCTACACCTTC
many TRBJ2-5 - TRBV7-9 CASSLAGALWETQYF TGTGCCAGCAGCTTAGCAGGGGCCCTTTGGGAGACCCAGTACTTC